One sample yielded the 13 T cell receptor beta chains listed below, sequenced in a study of OX40 agonist ivuxolimab in advanced cancers. Clones were sequenced by immunoSEQ multiplex PCR, and TCRdb holds only the in-frame ones, with some missing. The sample has 57,000 or so clones, 80% to 90% seen once; the top ten hold roughly 4.5%. The sequences come from CD4+ or CD8+ T cells sorted from blood, collected in a trial of the OX40 agonist ivuxolimab. These TCRs come from an adult with an advanced solid tumor such as melanoma, head and neck, liver or kidney cancer.

This clone has only one observation. The chain has TRBV28 and TRBJ2-7, with D perhaps being TRBD1 or TRBD2 (5 bases each). This CDR3 contains 13 residues. From germline, CDR1 is MDHEN and CDR2 SYDVKM. The V and J ends lost 10 bases and 0 bases respectively, with 13 bases between them. The CDR3 sequence: CATRPGSSYEQYF. CDR3 bases: TGTGCCACCCGTCCAGGGAGCTCCTACGAGCAGTACTTC.

The chain employs TRBV13 and TRBJ2-7; D call uncertain. This CDR3 has 12 residues. V lost 6 bases, J lost 1 base, and 7 bases lay in between. In germline, CDR1 is PRHDT, CDR2 FYEKMQ (reference sequence). Written as DNA, the CDR3 is TGTGCCAGCAGTTTTTCTTCCTACGAGCAGTACTTC. Protein sequence: CASSFSSYEQYF.

This clone was counted a single time. This chain links TRBV4-1 with TRBJ2-7; no reliable D call. V was trimmed by 0 bases and J by 3 bases, leaving 18 bases between them. In germline, CDR1 is MGHRA, CDR2 YSYEKL. This CDR3 spans 17 amino acids. The CDR3 here is CASSQDASGTWNYEQYF. The CDR3, as DNA: TGCGCCAGCAGCCAAGATGCTTCCGGCACCTGGAACTACGAGCAGTACTTC.

The gene calls are TRBV10-3 and TRBJ2-7; tentative D call: TRBD2 (6 bases). V was cut by 4 bases and J by 4 bases, with 17 bases left in between. The V gene's germline CDR1 is ENHRY and CDR2 SYGVKD. CDR3 length equals 15 residues. For the CDR3, the DNA is TGTGCCATCAGTGTTCTGCGGGAAGAGTTATACGAGCAGTACTTC. Its protein product is CAISVLREELYEQYF.

The CDR3 loop reads CASSPKGSVRNTDTQYF. DNA of the CDR3: TGTGCCAGCAGCCCGAAGGGTAGCGTTAGGAACACAGATACGCAGTATTTT. This sequence joins TRBV7-2 and TRBJ2-3, with D perhaps matching TRBD2 (5 bases). CDR1 SGHTA and CDR2 FQGNSA come from the germline V gene. The CDR3 has 17 residues. The V end was cut by 5 bases, the J end by 2 bases, with 20 bases between.

This chain joins TRBV6-6 and TRBJ2-3; 9 positions match TRBD1. Germline-derived CDR1 and CDR2 are MNHNY and SVGAGI (reference sequence). This CDR3 has 14 amino acids. Losses at the gene ends were 6 bases for V and 3 bases for J; bases not matched to a gene: 4. The CDR3 reads CASSPGQGTDTQYF. For the CDR3, the DNA is TGTGCCAGCAGCCCAGGACAGGGGACAGATACGCAGTATTTT.

The chain recombines TRBV7-2 with TRBJ1-1; tentative D call: TRBD1 (6 bases). Trimming shortened V by 5 bases and J by 4 bases, and 14 bases separated the two germline ends. CDR1 and CDR2 from the germline V gene are SGHTA and FQGNSA. The CDR3 is made up of 14 amino acids. CDR3 sequence: CASSPGAGSTEAFF. The CDR3 DNA reads TGTGCCAGCAGCCCAGGGGCAGGGAGCACTGAAGCTTTCTTT.

This clone was observed a handful of times. The V gene is TRBV28, the J gene TRBJ2-7; TRBD2 aligns across 7 bases. With 3 bases clipped from V and 2 bases from J, the junction kept 7 bases outside the gene matches. The CDR3 is 15 residues long. CDR1 is MDHEN and CDR2 is SYDVKM in the germline V gene. CDR3 loop: CASSLGGTVAYEQYF. As DNA, the CDR3 is TGTGCCAGCAGTTTGGGGGGGACGGTCGCCTACGAGCAGTACTTC.

The J gene is TRBJ2-7, the V gene TRBV6-5, with D perhaps matching TRBD1 or TRBD2 (5 bases each). The length of the CDR3 is 13 residues. In germline, CDR1 is MNHEY, CDR2 SVGAGI. Between the trimmed V and J ends, which lost 6 bases and 7 bases, there was a span of 16 bases. CDR3 loop: CASRPPGPPEQYF. As DNA, the CDR3 is TGTGCCAGCAGGCCCCCGGGACCGCCGGAGCAGTACTTC.

The gene calls are TRBV6-4 and TRBJ1-1; TRBD1 is a possible D gene (5 bases). Germline V lookup: CDR1 MRHNA, CDR2 SNTAGT. The V gene lost 9 bases and the J gene lost 1 base, with 18 bases spanning the gap. This CDR3 comprises 15 residues. CDR3 nucleotide sequence: TGTGCCAGTTCAGGACGTCAGGGAAAGAACACTGAAGCTTTCTTT. Translating it yields CASSGRQGKNTEAFF.

The V call is TRBV11-2, the J call TRBJ1-1; a weak D match, TRBD1 (5 bases). The CDR3 has 14 amino acids. Deletions cut 7 bases from V and 5 bases from J, with 17 bases between. Germline CDR1 is SGHAT and CDR2 is FQNNGV. Here the CDR3 DNA reads TGTGCCAGCAACACCGCAGGGTTCGGTACTGAAGCTTTCTTT. Protein: CASNTAGFGTEAFF.

The rearrangement joins TRBV4-1 to TRBJ2-3; no firm D call. From germline, CDR1 is MGHRA and CDR2 YSYEKL. V lost 1 base and J 5 bases, leaving 7 bases between the germline ends. This CDR3 comprises 13 residues. Here the CDR3 DNA reads TGCGCCAGCAGCCAAGTTCTGGGAGATACGCAGTATTTT. Protein product: CASSQVLGDTQYF.

V gene TRBV4-1 combines with J gene TRBJ2-3; 14 bases agree with TRBD2. V dropped 8 bases and J dropped 2; count of bases not matched to a gene: 12. The CDR3 totals 18 residues. Germline CDR1 MGHRA, CDR2 YSYEKL. The CDR3 region has the DNA TGCGCCAGCTCACCGGGACTAGCGGGAGTCCTCCCCACAGATACGCAGTATTTT. The encoded protein is CASSPGLAGVLPTDTQYF.